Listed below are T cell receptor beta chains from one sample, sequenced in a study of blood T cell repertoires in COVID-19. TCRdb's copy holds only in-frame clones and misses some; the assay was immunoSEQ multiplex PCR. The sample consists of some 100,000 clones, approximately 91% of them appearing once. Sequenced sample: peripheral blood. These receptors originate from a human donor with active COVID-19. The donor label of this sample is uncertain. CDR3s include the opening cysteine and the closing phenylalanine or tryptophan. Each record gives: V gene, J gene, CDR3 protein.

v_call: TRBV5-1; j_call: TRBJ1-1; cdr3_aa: CASSLSVGGTGQGGAFF
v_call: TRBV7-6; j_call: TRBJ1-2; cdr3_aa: CASSLVYGEDYGYTF
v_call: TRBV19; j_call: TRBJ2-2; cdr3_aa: CASSIAPAGGTGELFF
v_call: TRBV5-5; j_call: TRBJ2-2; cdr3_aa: CASSLVAAHGELFF
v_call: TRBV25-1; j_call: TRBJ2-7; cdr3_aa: CASSIQGLFSYEQYF
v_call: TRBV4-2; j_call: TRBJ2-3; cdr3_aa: CASSQERGADTQYF
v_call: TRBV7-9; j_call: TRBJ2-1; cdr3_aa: CASLSGGARNEQFF
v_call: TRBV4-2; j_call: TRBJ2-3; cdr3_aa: CASSHPQRGRENTQYF
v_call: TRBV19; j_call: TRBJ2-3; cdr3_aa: CASSAGYSTDTQYF
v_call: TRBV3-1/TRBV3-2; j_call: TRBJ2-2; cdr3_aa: CASSLADRAPGELFF
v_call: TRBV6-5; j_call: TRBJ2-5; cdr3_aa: CASGWTNQETQYF
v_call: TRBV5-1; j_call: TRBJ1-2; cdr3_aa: CASSLDWTGQGARNYGYTF
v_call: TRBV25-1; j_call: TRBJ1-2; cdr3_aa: CASGASGTNYGYTF
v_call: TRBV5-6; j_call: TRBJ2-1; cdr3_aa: CASSPLGLADENEQFF
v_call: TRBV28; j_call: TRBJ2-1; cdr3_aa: CASSDFRYNEQFF
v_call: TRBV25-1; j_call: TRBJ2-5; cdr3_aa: CASAGAGGWETQYF
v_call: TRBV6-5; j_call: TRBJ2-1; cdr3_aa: CASRLAGGDYNEQFF
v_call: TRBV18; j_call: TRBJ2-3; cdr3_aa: CASSPTHELLSTDTQYF
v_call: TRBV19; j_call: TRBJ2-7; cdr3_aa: CASSAGQASHEQYF
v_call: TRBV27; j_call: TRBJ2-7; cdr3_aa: CATMQGVDEQYF
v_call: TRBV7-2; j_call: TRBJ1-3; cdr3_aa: CASSSRQDRGNTIYF
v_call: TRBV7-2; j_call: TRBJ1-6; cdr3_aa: CASSLLWDSLNSPLHF
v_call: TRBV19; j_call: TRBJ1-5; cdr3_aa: CASSFAGGVSNQPQHF
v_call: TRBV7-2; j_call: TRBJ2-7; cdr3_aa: CASSLNHGPYEQYF
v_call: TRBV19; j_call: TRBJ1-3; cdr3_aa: CASSGDRAYSGNTIYF
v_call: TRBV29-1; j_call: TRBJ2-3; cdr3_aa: CSVVSSGGPDTQYF
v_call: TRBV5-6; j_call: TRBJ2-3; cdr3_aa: CASRLAGGADTQYF
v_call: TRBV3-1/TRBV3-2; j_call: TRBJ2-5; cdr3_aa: CASSQDGVQARTQYF
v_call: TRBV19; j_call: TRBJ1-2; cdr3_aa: CASHDRGSGGYTF
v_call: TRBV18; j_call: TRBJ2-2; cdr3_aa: CASSPPPETNTGELFF
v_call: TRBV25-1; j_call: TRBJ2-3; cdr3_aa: CASSESSSGVSTDTQYF
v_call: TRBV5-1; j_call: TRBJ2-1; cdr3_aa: CASSPRLAGVIYNEQFF
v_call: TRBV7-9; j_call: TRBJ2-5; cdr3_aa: CASSQTGGTETQYF
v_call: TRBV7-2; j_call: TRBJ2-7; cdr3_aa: CASSLGPGTYEQYF
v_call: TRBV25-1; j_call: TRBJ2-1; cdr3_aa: CASRGQGALNEQFF
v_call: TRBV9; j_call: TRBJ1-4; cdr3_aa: CASSAPGQSREKLFF
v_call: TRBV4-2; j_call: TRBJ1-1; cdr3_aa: CASSRSRDTLNTEAFF
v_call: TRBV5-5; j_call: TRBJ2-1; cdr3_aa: CASSRSWGENEQFF
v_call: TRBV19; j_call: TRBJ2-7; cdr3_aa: CASSSHRDVAGGGEQYF
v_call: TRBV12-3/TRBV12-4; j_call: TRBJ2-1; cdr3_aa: CASSFLTALEQFF
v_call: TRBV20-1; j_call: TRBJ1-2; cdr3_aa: CSASVGDGYTF
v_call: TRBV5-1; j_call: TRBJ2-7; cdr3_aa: CASSLGDRGYEQYF
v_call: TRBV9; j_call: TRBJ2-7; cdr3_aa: CASSVGGTLTTYEQYF
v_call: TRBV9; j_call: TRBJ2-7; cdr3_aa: CASSVSGGHEQYF
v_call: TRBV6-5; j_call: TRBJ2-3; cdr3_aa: CASQRGGRTDTQYF
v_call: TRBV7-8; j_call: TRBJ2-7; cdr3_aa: CASSLSDRGPYEQYF
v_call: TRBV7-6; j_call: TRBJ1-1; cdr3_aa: CASSLEMGRNTEAFF